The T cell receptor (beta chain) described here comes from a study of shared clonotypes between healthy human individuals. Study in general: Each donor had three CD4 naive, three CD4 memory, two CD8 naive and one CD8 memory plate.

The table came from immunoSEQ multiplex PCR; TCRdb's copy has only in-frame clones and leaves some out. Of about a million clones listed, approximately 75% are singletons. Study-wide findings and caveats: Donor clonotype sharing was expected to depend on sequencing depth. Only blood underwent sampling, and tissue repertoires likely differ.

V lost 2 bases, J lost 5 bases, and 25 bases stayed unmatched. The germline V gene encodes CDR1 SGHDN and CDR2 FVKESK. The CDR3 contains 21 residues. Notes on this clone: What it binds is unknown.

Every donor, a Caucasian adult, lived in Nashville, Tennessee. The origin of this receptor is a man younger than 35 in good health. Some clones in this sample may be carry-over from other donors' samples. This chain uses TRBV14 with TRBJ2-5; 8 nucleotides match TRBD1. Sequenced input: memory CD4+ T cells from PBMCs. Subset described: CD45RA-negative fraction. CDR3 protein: CASSQQRVLGLGQARGETQYF. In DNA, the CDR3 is TGTGCCAGCAGCCAACAAAGAGTCCTCGGTCTGGGACAGGCCCGGGGGGAGACCCAGTACTTC.